A selection of T cell receptor beta chains follows, all from one sample in a study of identifying expanded T cells in peripheral blood. Clones were read by immunoSEQ multiplex PCR, and TCRdb kept only the in-frame ones, dropping some. The top ten clones hold 4.5% to 7% of a sample with about 90,000 clones, more than 75% of them seen once. The sample was blood. Receptor source: a person aged 18 to 75 in good health. Each CDR3 is given with its conserved first and last residue.

j_call,v_call,cdr3_aa
TRBJ1-2,TRBV18,CASSPFSTGTYGYTF
TRBJ1-6,TRBV9,CASSVGQGGDSPLHF
TRBJ1-3,TRBV6-6,CASTGSGNTIYF
TRBJ2-2,TRBV7-8,CASSLNSGELFF
TRBJ1-1,TRBV6-6,CASSYGRGHSSEAFF
TRBJ1-1,TRBV19,CASDWGNTEAFF
TRBJ1-1,TRBV19,CASRRIDPTMNTEAFF
TRBJ2-7,TRBV9,CASSVGLIDEQYF
TRBJ2-7,TRBV5-1,CASSGGRNEQYF
TRBJ2-3,TRBV2,CATLVGNTYTDTQYF
TRBJ1-6,TRBV29-1,CSVSGTGVNSPLHF
TRBJ1-2,TRBV5-6,CASSLGQGVALGGYTF
TRBJ2-3,TRBV20-1,CSAISTDTQYF
TRBJ2-3,TRBV5-1,CASSLSGQRLLDTQYF
TRBJ1-5,TRBV6-6,CASRSENNQPQHF
TRBJ1-2,TRBV7-2,CASSLAPGGINYGYTF
TRBJ2-2,TRBV4-3,CASSHNIAGGDYTGELFF
TRBJ2-7,TRBV6-6,CASRQDRLYEQYF
TRBJ2-1,TRBV19,CASSGRTGIGYNEQFF
TRBJ1-1,TRBV6-5,CASSPGQMNTEAFF
TRBJ2-3,TRBV6-6,CASSGRDRLTDTQYF
TRBJ2-7,TRBV27,CASLSRNRANSYEQYF
TRBJ1-1,TRBV14,CASRPIPMNTEAFF
TRBJ1-4,TRBV30,CAWSRGGLPSTNEKLFF
TRBJ2-3,TRBV11-2,CASLPIRDSSTDTQYF
TRBJ2-5,TRBV11-2,CASSPFLGGETQYF
TRBJ1-4,TRBV6-6,CASTQLRERVGKLFF
TRBJ1-6,TRBV7-9,CASSPRQAASPLHF
TRBJ1-2,TRBV13,CASRSRGFYGYTF
TRBJ2-7,TRBV7-8,CASSLEAGSPVPYEQYF
TRBJ1-1,TRBV9,CASSVEMNTEAFF
TRBJ1-2,TRBV7-9,CASSPQRSYTF
TRBJ1-1,TRBV2,CASSMGQGATEAFF
TRBJ1-4,TRBV18,CASSPRTVTNEKLFF
TRBJ1-3,TRBV5-6,CASSRDSGNTIYF
TRBJ1-6,TRBV11-1,CASSFGTGSSYNSPLHF
TRBJ1-4,TRBV28,CASSPSPGRYEKLFF
TRBJ2-7,TRBV5-6,CASSIISGTGILKQYF
TRBJ1-5,TRBV2,CASSGDRGAGYSNQPQHF
TRBJ2-2,TRBV9,CASSVVAGGKGTGELFF
TRBJ1-1,TRBV10-3,CAISARQVNTEAFF
TRBJ1-1,TRBV16,CASSQQIDGLGGTEAFF
TRBJ2-3,TRBV5-4,CASSPRGDRYTDTQYF
TRBJ1-1,TRBV7-9,CASSSRWNTEAFF
TRBJ1-1,TRBV19,CASSNRGNTEAFF
TRBJ2-4,TRBV5-4,CASSSGLAKNIQYF
TRBJ1-2,TRBV5-6,CASSLKETGGGSGYTF
TRBJ1-3,TRBV6-5,CASNDRTGNTIYF
TRBJ1-1,TRBV6-5,CASSGQGKDTEAFF
TRBJ1-2,TRBV7-2,CASSPVIGYGYTF
TRBJ1-1,TRBV30,CAWYRGRANTEAFF